Listed here are 25 T cell receptor beta chains from one sample, sequenced in a study of cytomegalovirus exposure and HLA in healthy donors. Amplification used 60 Vbeta primers and 13 Jbeta primers. Libraries were prepared by immunoSEQ multiplex PCR; TCRdb keeps only in-frame clonotypes and omits some of them. The sample yields approximately 120,000 clones, roughly 15% seen once. Sequencing used PBMCs. The receptors here all came from a female donor in good health and CMV-seropositive.

The chain joins TRBV7-6 to TRBJ2-1; 8 bases match TRBD2. This CDR3 contains 19 residues. Per germline, CDR1 SGHVS and CDR2 FNYEAQ. J gave up 3 bases and V 1 base, and 14 bases lay outside the gene matches. Here the CDR3 DNA reads TGTGCCAGCAGCTTAGGTTTCAGCGGTCGGGAGGGCCACTACAATGAGCAGTTCTTC. Translating gives CASSLGFSGREGHYNEQFF.

The sample holds a few counts of this clone. This rearrangement joins TRBV28 to TRBJ1-1, with TRBD1 matching over 7 bases. Germline loops: CDR1 MDHEN, CDR2 SYDVKM. J lost 2 bases, V lost 6 bases, and 6 bases had no gene match. The CDR3 is 14 residues long. The DNA of the CDR3 is TGTGCCAGCAGGTCGGGACAGAGCAACACTGAAGCTTTCTTT. The encoded protein is CASRSGQSNTEAFF.

This clone was seen a few times. This chain links TRBV30 with TRBJ1-5; D ambiguous. The length of the CDR3 is 13 residues. The germline CDR1 and CDR2 sequences are GTSNPN and SVGIG (reference sequence). V shed 5 bases and J shed 0 bases, with 8 bases lying between them. CDR3 sequence (DNA): TGTGCCTGGGACAAAGATAGCAATCAGCCCCAGCATTTT. Translated: CAWDKDSNQPQHF.

This rearrangement joins TRBV28 to TRBJ2-1; D is possibly TRBD2 (5 bases). CDR3 length: 13 amino acids. Germline CDR1 reads MDHEN; CDR2 reads SYDVKM. V lost 5 bases to trimming and J lost 4 bases, with 9 bases between them. The CDR3 DNA follows: TGTGCCAGCAGTCCACTAGTTTACAATGAGCAGTTCTTC. Its protein product is CASSPLVYNEQFF.

The chain recombines TRBV7-2 with TRBJ1-2; D is perhaps TRBD1 (5 bases). The CDR3 is 16 amino acids. Trimming shortened V by 5 bases and J by 2 bases, and 18 bases separated the two germline ends. CDR1 is SGHTA, CDR2 FQGNSA, per germline. CDR3 loop: CASSRRARGENYGYTF. In DNA form, the CDR3 reads TGTGCCAGCAGCCGAAGGGCCCGGGGGGAGAACTATGGCTACACCTTC.

This clone was counted only a few times. The V gene is TRBV27, the J gene TRBJ1-1; D is perhaps TRBD1 (5 bases). Looked up from germline, CDR1 is MNHEY and CDR2 is SMNVEV (reference sequence). This CDR3 spans 14 amino acids. V lost 3 bases and J lost 3, with 11 bases in between. The CDR3 loop reads CASSLGWGDTEAFF. The DNA of the CDR3 is TGTGCCAGCAGTTTGGGTTGGGGGGACACTGAAGCTTTCTTT.

The CDR3 DNA sequence: TGTGCCAGCAGTTTCCTCGGGACAGGGACTTCACCCCTCCACTTT. Residues: CASSFLGTGTSPLHF. V and J are TRBV28 and TRBJ1-6, with 9 bases fitting TRBD1. CDR1 is MDHEN and CDR2 is SYDVKM in the germline V gene. The trim removed 3 bases at V and 9 bases at J, leaving 6 bases unmatched. CDR3 size: 15 residues.

V and J are TRBV29-1 and TRBJ1-2; D not resolved. Trimming removed 8 bases from V and 2 bases from J, with 18 bases in between. The CDR3 is 14 amino acids. Germline lookup yields CDR1 SQVTM and CDR2 ANQGSEA. CDR3 sequence: CSCEGSTVNYGYTF. The CDR3 nucleotides read TGCAGCTGCGAGGGTTCTACGGTAAACTATGGCTACACCTTC.

This clone was detected only a few times. The chain links TRBV5-4 to TRBJ2-3, with D perhaps TRBD2 (5 bases). The CDR3 loop spans 16 amino acids. Germline V gene data show CDR1 as SGHNT and CDR2 as YYREEE (reference sequence). The germline V and J ends were trimmed by 4 bases and 0 bases, with 15 bases remaining between them. CDR3 nucleotide sequence: TGTGCCAGCAGCGCCCCAGGACTGAGGAGCACAGATACGCAGTATTTT. Translated: CASSAPGLRSTDTQYF.

The rearrangement joins TRBV5-6 to TRBJ2-2, with D unresolved. The CDR3 is 14 amino acids. Looked up from germline, CDR1 is SGHDT and CDR2 is YYEEEE. The germline V and J ends were trimmed by 1 base and 1 base, with 5 bases remaining between them. The CDR3 nucleotides are TGTGCCAGCAGCTTGCTAGAGAACACCGGGGAGCTGTTTTTT. Translating it yields CASSLLENTGELFF.

This clone has only a few counts. The J gene is TRBJ2-7, the V gene TRBV12-2; the table's D call TRBD2 went unverified against the DNA. TRBV12-2 is an annotated pseudogene. The CDR3 consists of 16 residues. For the CDR3, the DNA is TGTGCAAGTCGCTTAATCGGACGTAGCGGGGACTACGAGCAGTACTTC. Translated: CASRLIGRSGDYEQYF.

The chain is built from TRBV7-2 and TRBJ2-3; the D is unclear. CDR3 size: 14 residues. The V gene's germline CDR1 is SGHTA and CDR2 FQGNSA. V was shortened by 5 bases and J by 7 bases, with 16 bases between the two germline ends. The DNA of the CDR3 is TGTGCCAGCAGCCCGCGCGGCTCACTATATACGCAGTATTTT. Protein sequence: CASSPRGSLYTQYF.

The rearrangement joins TRBV5-4 to TRBJ2-2, with TRBD2 as a possible D gene (6 bases). Germline values: CDR1 SGHNT, CDR2 YYREEE (reference sequence). This CDR3 has 16 residues. The ends were cut back, 0 bases at V and 4 bases at J, with 13 bases in the middle. The CDR3 loop is CASSLALAGPTGELFF. The CDR3 coding sequence is TGTGCCAGCAGCTTGGCCTTGGCGGGACCCACCGGGGAGCTGTTTTTT.

This chain uses TRBV5-1 with TRBJ1-2, with TRBD1 matching 7 bases. This CDR3 spans 12 amino acids. The V gene's germline CDR1 is SGHRS and CDR2 YFSETQ. The junction had 4 bases not matched to a gene; V was cut back by 1 base and J by 10 bases. CDR3 in amino acids: CASSLRQGAYTF. The CDR3 DNA is TGCGCCAGCAGCTTGCGACAGGGAGCCTACACCTTC.

This chain connects TRBV27 to TRBJ1-1; TRBD1 is a possible D gene (5 bases). The V end lost 2 bases, the J end lost 4 bases, and 14 bases lay between the germline ends. The CDR3 length is 15 residues. The germline V gene has CDR1 MNHEY and CDR2 SMNVEV (reference sequence). The CDR3 nucleotides read TGTGCCAGCAGTTTAACCGGGTTTGGGGCCACTGAAGCTTTCTTT. Its protein is CASSLTGFGATEAFF.

In this sample, this clone turned up a few times. The genes are TRBV5-1 and TRBJ2-5; 9 bases agree with TRBD2. Germline loops: CDR1 SGHRS, CDR2 YFSETQ. Trimming at V came to 0 bases and at J to 3 bases, leaving 6 bases not matched to a gene. The CDR3 sequence is 16 residues long. CDR3 loop: CASSLAGRGGKETQYF. The CDR3 nucleotides read TGCGCCAGCAGCTTGGCCGGGCGGGGGGGCAAAGAGACCCAGTACTTC.

This clone was counted a few times. The V call is TRBV7-2, the J call TRBJ1-2, with no clear D. CDR1 is SGHTA, CDR2 FQGNSA, per germline. Trimming shortened V by 3 bases and J by 1 base, and 3 bases separated the two germline ends. The CDR3 totals 12 residues. The CDR3 loop is CASSFNNYGYTF. CDR3 nucleotide sequence: TGTGCCAGCAGCTTCAATAACTATGGCTACACCTTC.

This clone was counted between two and nine times. The V gene is TRBV28, the J gene TRBJ2-7; TRBD1 agrees at 7 bases. V was pared by 0 bases and J by 3 bases, with 5 bases of the junction left unmatched. The CDR3 is 15 amino acids. CDR1 is MDHEN, CDR2 SYDVKM, per germline. As DNA, the CDR3 is TGTGCCAGCAGTTTATGGCCAGGGGGTGACTACGAGCAGTACTTC. As protein: CASSLWPGGDYEQYF. The variable domain in full, completed from reference TRBV28 and TRBJ2-7, reads DVKVTQSSRYLVKRTGEKVFLECVQDMDHENMFWYRQDPGLGLRLIYFSYDVKMKEKGDIPEGYSVSREKKERFSLILESASTNQTSMYLCASSLWPGGDYEQYFGPGTRLTVT.

This clone occurred once. The chain employs TRBV5-4 and TRBJ2-2, with 7 nucleotides matching TRBD1. Trimming removed 4 bases from V and 0 bases from J; junction bases left unmatched: 3. There are 15 residues in the CDR3. Germline CDR1 is SGHNT and CDR2 is YYREEE (reference sequence). CDR3 DNA: TGTGCCAGCAGCCCGGGACAGTCGAACACCGGGGAGCTGTTTTTT. It translates to CASSPGQSNTGELFF.

This sequence joins TRBV5-1 and TRBJ2-1; D not certain. The CDR3 loop spans 14 amino acids. V dropped 6 bases and J dropped 6 bases, with 16 bases sitting between them. Germline CDR1 and CDR2: SGHRS and YFSETQ. This chain's CDR3 is CASTDPSGANEQFF. The DNA for the CDR3 is TGCGCCAGCACTGATCCTAGTGGAGCCAATGAGCAGTTCTTC. Filled out from reference TRBV5-1 and TRBJ2-1, the complete variable domain reads KAGVTQTPRYLIKTRGQQVTLSCSPISGHRSVSWYQQTPGQGLQFLFEYFSETQRNKGNFPGRFSGRQFSNSRSEMNVSTLELGDSALYLCASTDPSGANEQFFGPGTRLTVL.

The J gene is TRBJ2-1, the V gene TRBV9; 7 positions agree with TRBD2. CDR1 is SGDLS, CDR2 YYNGEE, per germline. The CDR3 contains 12 residues. J lost 7 bases, V lost 3 bases, and 1 base had no gene match. CDR3 nucleotides: TGTGCCAGCAGCGGACTAGCTAATGAGCAGTTCTTC. It translates to CASSGLANEQFF.

The chain recombines TRBV2 with TRBJ2-7, with TRBD1 identical over 7 bases. V was pared by 6 bases and J by 2 bases, with 7 bases of the junction left unmatched. The germline V gene has CDR1 SNHLY and CDR2 FYNNEI. The CDR3 loop spans 14 amino acids. CDR3 bases: TGTGCCAGCAGGGACACACAGGGGACCTACGAGCAGTACTTC. It specifies CASRDTQGTYEQYF.

The rearrangement joins TRBV5-1 to TRBJ2-1, with a possible D match to TRBD2 (7 bases). V was pared by 8 bases and J by 1 base, with 16 bases between. The CDR3 contains 15 residues. Germline V CDR1 and CDR2: SGHRS, YFSETQ. CDR3 bases: TGCGCCAGTGGAAGGGGGGGCAGGTCCTACAATGAGCAGTTCTTC. Encoded protein: CASGRGGRSYNEQFF.

The chain is built from TRBV4-3 and TRBJ2-7; D ambiguous. V lost 4 bases and J lost 5, with 24 bases in between. This CDR3 is 17 amino acids long. Per the germline V gene, CDR1 is LGHNA and CDR2 is YSLEER. Here the CDR3 reads CASSRSLVLPRGDEQYF. DNA of the CDR3: TGCGCCAGCAGCCGAAGTCTCGTTCTCCCTAGAGGAGACGAGCAGTACTTC.

This clone was recorded a few times. The chain has TRBV2 and TRBJ1-1; perhaps TRBD1 as D (5 bases). The V end lost 6 bases, the J end lost 7 bases, and 12 bases lay between the germline ends. CDR1 and CDR2 from the germline V gene are SNHLY and FYNNEI. This CDR3 spans 12 amino acids. The CDR3 sequence: CASSPWGHEAFF. In DNA form, the CDR3 reads TGTGCCAGCAGCCCCTGGGGCCATGAAGCTTTCTTT.